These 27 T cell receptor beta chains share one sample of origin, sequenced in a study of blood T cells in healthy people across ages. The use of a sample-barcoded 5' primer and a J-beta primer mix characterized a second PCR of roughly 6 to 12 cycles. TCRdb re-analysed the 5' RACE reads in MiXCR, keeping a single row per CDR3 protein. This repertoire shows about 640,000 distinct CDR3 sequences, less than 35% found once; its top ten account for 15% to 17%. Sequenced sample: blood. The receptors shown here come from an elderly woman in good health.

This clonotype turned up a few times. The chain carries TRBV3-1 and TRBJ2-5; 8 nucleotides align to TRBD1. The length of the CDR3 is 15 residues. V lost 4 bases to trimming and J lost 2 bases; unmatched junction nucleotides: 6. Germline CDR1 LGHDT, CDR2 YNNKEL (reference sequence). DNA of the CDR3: TGTGCCAGCAGCCCCTCCGGGACAGGACAAGAGACCCAGTACTTC. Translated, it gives CASSPSGTGQETQYF.

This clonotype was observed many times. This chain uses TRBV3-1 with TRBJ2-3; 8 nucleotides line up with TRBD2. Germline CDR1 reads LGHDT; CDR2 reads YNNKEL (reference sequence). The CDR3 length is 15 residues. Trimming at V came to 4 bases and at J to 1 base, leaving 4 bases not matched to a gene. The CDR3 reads CASSLRAGGTDTQYF. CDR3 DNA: TGTGCCAGCAGCCTCAGAGCGGGGGGCACAGATACGCAGTATTTT.

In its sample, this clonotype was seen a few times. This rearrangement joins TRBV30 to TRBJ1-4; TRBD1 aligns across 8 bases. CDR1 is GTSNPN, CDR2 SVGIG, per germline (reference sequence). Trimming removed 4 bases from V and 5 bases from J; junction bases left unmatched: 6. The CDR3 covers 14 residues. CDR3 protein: CAWTDDRGNEKLFF. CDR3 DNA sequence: TGTGCCTGGACCGACGACAGGGGAAATGAAAAACTGTTTTTT.

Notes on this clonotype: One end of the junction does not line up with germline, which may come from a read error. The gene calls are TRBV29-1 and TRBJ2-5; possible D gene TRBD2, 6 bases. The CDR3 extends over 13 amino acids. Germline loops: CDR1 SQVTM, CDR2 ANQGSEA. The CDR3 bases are TGTAGCGTTCGGGGGTACGGTGAAGAGACCCCGTACTTC. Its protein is CSVRGYGEETPYF. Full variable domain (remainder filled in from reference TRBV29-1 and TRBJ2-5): SAVISQKPSRDICQRGTSLTIQCQVDSQVTMMFWYRQQPGQSLTLIATANQGSEATYESGFVIDKFPISRPNLTFSTLTVSNMSPEDSSIYLCSVRGYGEETPYFGPGTRLLVL.

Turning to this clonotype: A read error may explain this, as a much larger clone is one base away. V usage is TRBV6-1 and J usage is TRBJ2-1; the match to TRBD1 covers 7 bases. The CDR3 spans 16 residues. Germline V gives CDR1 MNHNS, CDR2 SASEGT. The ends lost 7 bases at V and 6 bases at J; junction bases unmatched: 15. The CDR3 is CASIPREGQRLNEQFF. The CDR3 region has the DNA TGTGCCAGCATCCCCCGTGAGGGACAGAGACTCAATGAGCAGTTCTTC.

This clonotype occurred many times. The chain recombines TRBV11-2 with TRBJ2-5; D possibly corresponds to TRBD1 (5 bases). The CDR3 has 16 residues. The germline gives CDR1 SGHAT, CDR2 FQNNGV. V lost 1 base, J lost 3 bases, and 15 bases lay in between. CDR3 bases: TGTGCCAGCAGCTTAGGGGTTCTGGGGCTGAAAGAGACCCAGTACTTC. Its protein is CASSLGVLGLKETQYF.

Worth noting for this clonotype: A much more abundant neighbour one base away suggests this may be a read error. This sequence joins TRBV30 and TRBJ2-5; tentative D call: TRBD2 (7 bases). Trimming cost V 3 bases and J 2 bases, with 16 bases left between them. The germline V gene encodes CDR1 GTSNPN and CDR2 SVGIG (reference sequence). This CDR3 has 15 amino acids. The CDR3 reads CAWSARGGAQETQYF. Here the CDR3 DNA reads TGTGCCTGGAGCGCGCGAGGGGGGGCTCAAGAGACCCAGTACTTC.

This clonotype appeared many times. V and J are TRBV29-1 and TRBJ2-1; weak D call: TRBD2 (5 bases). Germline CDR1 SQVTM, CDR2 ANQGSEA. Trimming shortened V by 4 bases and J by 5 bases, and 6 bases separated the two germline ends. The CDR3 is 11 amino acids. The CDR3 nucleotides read TGCAGCGTTGTCGGGAACAATGAGCAGTTCTTC. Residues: CSVVGNNEQFF.

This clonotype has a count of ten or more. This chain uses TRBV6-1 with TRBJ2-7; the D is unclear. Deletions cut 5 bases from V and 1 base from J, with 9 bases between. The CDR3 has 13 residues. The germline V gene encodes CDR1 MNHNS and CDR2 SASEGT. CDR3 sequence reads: CASSLEHSYEQYF. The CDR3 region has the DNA TGTGCCAGCAGTTTAGAGCATTCCTACGAGCAGTACTTC.

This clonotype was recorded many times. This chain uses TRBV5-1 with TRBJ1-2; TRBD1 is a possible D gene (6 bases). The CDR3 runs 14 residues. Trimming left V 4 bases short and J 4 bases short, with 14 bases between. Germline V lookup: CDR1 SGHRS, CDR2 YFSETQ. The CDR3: CASSILQGTYGYTF. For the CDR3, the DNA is TGCGCCAGCAGCATTCTACAGGGAACCTATGGCTACACCTTC.

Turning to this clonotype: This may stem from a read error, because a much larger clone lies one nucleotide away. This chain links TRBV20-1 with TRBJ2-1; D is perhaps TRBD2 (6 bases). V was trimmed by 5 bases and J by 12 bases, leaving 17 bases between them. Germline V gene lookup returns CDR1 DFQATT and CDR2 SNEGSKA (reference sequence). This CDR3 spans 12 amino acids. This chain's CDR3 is CSAGGLDTRQFF. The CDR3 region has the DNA TGCAGTGCTGGGGGACTCGACACGCGGCAGTTCTTC.

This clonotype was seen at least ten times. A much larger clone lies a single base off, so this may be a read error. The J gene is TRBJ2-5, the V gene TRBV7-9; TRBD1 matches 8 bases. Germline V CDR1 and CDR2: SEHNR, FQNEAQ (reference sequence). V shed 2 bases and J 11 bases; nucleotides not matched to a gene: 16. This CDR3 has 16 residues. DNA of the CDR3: TGTGCCAGCAGCTTAATGGTAGGGACAGGCGGGGAAGAGCAGTACTTC. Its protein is CASSLMVGTGGEEQYF.

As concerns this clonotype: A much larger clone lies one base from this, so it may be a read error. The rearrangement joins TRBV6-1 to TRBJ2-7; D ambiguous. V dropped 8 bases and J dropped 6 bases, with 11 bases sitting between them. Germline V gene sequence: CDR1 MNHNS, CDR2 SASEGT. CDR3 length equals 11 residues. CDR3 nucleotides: TGTGCCAGCGATGGGGTCGGCGAGCAGTACTTC. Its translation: CASDGVGEQYF.

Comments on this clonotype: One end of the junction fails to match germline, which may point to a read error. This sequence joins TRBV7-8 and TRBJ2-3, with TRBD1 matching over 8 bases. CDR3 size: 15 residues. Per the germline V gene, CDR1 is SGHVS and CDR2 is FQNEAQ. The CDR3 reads CACSSLDRVTDTQYF. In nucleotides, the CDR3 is TGTGCCTGCAGCTCACTGGACAGGGTAACAGATACGCAGTATTTT.

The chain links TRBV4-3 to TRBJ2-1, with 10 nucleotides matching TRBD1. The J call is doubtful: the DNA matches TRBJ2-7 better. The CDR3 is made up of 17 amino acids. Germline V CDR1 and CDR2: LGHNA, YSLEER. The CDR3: CASSQDGGQGTYNEQYF. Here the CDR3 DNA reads TGCGCCAGCAGCCAAGACGGGGGACAGGGGACTTACAATGAGCAGTACTTC.

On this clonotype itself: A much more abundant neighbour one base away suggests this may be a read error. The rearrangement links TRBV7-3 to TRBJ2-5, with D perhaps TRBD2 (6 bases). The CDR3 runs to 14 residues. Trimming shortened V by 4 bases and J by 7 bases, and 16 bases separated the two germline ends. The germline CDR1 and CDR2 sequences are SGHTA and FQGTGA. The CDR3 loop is CASSWRASTGTQYF. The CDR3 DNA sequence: TGTGCCAGCAGCTGGAGGGCCTCTACCGGGACCCAGTACTTC.

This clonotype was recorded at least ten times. As DNA, the CDR3 is TGTGCCAGCAGCAGCCTGGGCCCATCGGTCGATGGCTACACCTTC. Its protein is CASSSLGPSVDGYTF. This sequence joins TRBV12-3 or TRBV12-4 and TRBJ1-2; D gene unclear. V gave up 6 bases and J gave up 6 bases, with 20 bases separating them. The CDR3 runs 15 residues.

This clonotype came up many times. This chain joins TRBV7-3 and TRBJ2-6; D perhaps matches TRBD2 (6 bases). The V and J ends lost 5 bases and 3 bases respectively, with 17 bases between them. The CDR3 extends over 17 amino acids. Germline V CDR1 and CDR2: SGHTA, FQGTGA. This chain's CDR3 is CASSQSSEGLGANVLTF. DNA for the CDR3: TGTGCCAGCAGCCAGTCATCGGAGGGGCTTGGGGCCAACGTCCTGACTTTC.

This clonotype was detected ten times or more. The CDR3 is CATSRDPGHEITHAYEQYF. The CDR3 DNA follows: TGTGCCACCAGCAGAGATCCTGGACACGAAATAACCCACGCCTACGAGCAGTACTTC. The V gene is TRBV15, the J gene TRBJ2-7; the D gene is possibly TRBD1 (5 bases). The CDR3 totals 19 residues. The V gene's germline CDR1 is LNHNV and CDR2 YYDKDF (reference sequence). The V end lost 0 bases, the J end lost 2 bases, and 23 bases lay between the germline ends.

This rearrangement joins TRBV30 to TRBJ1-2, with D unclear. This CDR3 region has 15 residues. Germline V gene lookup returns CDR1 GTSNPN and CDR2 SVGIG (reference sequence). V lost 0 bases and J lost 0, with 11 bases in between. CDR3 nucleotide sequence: TGTGCCTGGAGTGTAAGCCCAGGCCCTAACTATGGCTACACCTTC. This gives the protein CAWSVSPGPNYGYTF.

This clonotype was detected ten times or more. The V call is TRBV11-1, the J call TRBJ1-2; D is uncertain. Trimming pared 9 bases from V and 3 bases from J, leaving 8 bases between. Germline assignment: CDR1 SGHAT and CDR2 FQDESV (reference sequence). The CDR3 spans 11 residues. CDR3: CASGEDYGYTF. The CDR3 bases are TGTGCCAGTGGTGAGGACTATGGCTACACCTTC.

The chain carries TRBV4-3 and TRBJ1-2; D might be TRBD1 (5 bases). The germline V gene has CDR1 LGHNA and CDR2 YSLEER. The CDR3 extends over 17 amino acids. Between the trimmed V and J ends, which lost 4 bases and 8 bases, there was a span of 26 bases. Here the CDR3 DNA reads TGCGCCAGCAGCCGATTTAATCAGGGTGAAGATGGAAACGGCTACACCTTC. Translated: CASSRFNQGEDGNGYTF.

The CDR3 protein is CSAPPPWGGYQETQYF. The DNA for the CDR3 is TGCAGTGCTCCCCCCCCGTGGGGGGGCTACCAAGAGACCCAGTACTTC. J is TRBJ2-5 and V is TRBV20-1; maybe TRBD2 (7 bases). Per the germline V gene, CDR1 is DFQATT and CDR2 is SNEGSKA (reference sequence). This CDR3 spans 16 amino acids. Between the trimmed V and J ends, which lost 5 bases and 0 bases, there was a span of 19 bases.

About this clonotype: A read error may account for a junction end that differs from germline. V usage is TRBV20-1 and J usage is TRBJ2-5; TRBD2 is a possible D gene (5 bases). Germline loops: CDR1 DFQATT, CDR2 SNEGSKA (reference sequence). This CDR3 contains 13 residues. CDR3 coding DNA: TGCAGTGCTAGCCTCGGCTGGGGAGAGATCCAGTACTTC. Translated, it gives CSASLGWGEIQYF.

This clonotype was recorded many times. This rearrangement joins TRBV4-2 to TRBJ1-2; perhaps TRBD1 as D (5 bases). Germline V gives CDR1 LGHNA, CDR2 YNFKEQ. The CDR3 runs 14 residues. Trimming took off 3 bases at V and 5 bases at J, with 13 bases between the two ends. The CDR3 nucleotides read TGTGCCAGCAGCCACCCCGAGGGACGATATGGCTACACCTTC. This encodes CASSHPEGRYGYTF.

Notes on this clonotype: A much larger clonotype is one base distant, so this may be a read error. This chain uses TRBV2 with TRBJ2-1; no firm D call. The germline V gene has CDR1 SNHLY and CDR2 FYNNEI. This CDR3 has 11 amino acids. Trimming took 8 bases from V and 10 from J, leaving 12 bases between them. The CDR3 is CASGRVGEQFF. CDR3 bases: TGTGCCAGCGGTCGGGTAGGCGAGCAGTTCTTC.

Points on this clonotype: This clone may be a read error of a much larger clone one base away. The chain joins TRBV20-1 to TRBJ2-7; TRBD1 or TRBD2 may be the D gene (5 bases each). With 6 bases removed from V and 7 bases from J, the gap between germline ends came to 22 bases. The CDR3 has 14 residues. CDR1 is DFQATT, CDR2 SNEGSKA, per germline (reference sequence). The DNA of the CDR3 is TGCAGTGCAGAGGGACGGGATATCTACAATGAGCAGTACTTC. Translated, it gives CSAEGRDIYNEQYF.